The entry below gives a single T cell receptor (beta chain) sequence along with its context. No cognate antigen has been identified for it. One base away there is no much larger clone; base qualities are not given. This specimen comes from a study of OX40 agonist ivuxolimab in advanced cancers. For the wider study: Ivuxolimab, which targeted the costimulatory receptor OX40 (CD134), was an agonistic, fully human IgG2 monoclonal antibody. Intravenous ivuxolimab was administered to patients every 2 weeks at six dose levels: 0.01, 0.1, 0.3, 1.5, 3 and 10 mg/kg. The dose-escalation cohort was about 83% male with a mean age of roughly 62 years, ranging from roughly 23 to 85. Three dose-escalation patients achieved partial responses, one with hepatocellular carcinoma and two with cutaneous melanoma. The paper describes the monotherapy dose-escalation part (N = 52 patients) of the phase I trial of ivuxolimab. The purpose of peripheral TCRbeta sequencing was to test whether ivuxolimab changed TCR sequence diversity and led to clonal T-cell expansion. Among the approximately 50 dose-escalation patients, around 20 had hepatocellular carcinoma, 15 or so melanoma, 9 renal cell carcinoma and 9 head and neck cancer. Prior anti-PD-1, anti-PD-L1 or anti-CTLA-4 therapy was permitted, and checkpoint inhibitors had been received by more than 35% of dose-escalation patients. Results the study describes overall, beyond this receptor: The antigen specificity of the clonally expanded peripheral T cells was not determined. After ivuxolimab, CD8+ T cells had more expanded clones than CD4+ T cells on average. In the 0.1-3.0 mg/kg groups, partial responders had among the lowest normalized peripheral clonal expansion, particularly in CD8+ T cells. Low levels of normalized T-cell clonal expansion were also seen in some patients who did not respond. At doses from 0.1 to 3.0 mg/kg, clonal expansion was seen in both CD4+ and CD8+ blood T cells between baseline and week 6.

Genomic DNA was extracted from sorted cells for sequencing of the TCRbeta CDR3 region. TCRbeta CDR3 regions were sequenced using the immunoSEQ Assay. TCRdb's version of the immuneACCESS table is confined to in-frame rearrangements and falls short of the full clone set. An unresolved V gene accounts for under half of the shortfall where checked; the remainder is of unknown origin. The sample records tens of thousands of clones, about 89% of which are singletons. The ten largest clones represent approximately 0.66% of the sample. CDR1 and CDR2, looked up from the germline V gene, are SGHRS and YFSETQ. V lost 0 bases and J lost 7 bases; the stretch between them is 6 bases long. The CDR3 spans 12 residues, from the cysteine through the phenylalanine. Only the CDR3 part of the read is kept: 36 bases, read in frame from the first base. Patients with a history of autoimmune disease or receiving systemic immunosuppression were excluded from the trial. Peripheral blood for TCR sequencing was collected from all dose cohorts at baseline, on cycle 4 day 1, and on cycle 7 day 1. Samples were obtained from an open-label, multicenter, first-in-human phase I dose-escalation trial of ivuxolimab. Adults with locally advanced or metastatic melanoma, renal cell, hepatocellular, or head and neck squamous cell carcinoma were enrolled in the trial. Before TCR sequencing, CD4+ and CD8+ T cells were separately sorted from peripheral blood.

This TCR was sampled from an adult with an advanced solid tumor such as melanoma, head and neck, liver or kidney cancer. The rearrangement combines TRBV5-1 with TRBJ2-3, with no reliable assignment of the D segment. Material: CD4+ or CD8+ T cells sorted from blood, obtained in a trial of the OX40 agonist ivuxolimab. The DNA sequence reads TGCGCCAGCAGCTTGGGGGAACATACGCAGTATTTT. This gives the protein CASSLGEHTQYF.